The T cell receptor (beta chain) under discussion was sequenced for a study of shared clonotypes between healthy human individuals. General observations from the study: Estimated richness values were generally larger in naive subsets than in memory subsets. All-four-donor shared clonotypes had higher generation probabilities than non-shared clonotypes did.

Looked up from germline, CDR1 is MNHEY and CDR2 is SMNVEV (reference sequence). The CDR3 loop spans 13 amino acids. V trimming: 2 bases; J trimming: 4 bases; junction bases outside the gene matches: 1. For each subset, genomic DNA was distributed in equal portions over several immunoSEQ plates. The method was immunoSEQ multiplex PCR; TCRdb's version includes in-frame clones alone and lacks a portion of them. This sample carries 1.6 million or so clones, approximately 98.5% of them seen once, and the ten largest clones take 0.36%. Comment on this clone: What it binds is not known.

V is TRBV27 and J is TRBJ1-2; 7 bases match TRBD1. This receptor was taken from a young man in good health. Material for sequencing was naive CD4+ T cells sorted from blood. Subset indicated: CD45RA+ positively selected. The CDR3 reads CASSLRQGYGYTF. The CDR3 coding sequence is TGTGCCAGCAGTTTAAGACAGGGCTATGGCTACACCTTC.